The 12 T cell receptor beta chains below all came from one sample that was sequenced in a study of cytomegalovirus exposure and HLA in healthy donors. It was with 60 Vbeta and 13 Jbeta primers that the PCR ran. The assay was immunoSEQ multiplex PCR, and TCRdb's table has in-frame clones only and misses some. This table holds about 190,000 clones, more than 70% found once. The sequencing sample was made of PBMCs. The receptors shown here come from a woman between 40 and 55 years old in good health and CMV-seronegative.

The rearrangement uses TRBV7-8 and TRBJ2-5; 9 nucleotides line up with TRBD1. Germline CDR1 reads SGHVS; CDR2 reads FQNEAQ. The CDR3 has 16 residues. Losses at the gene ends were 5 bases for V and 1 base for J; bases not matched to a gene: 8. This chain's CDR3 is CASSGYRGRVQETQYF. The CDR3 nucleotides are TGTGCCAGCAGCGGCTACAGGGGGCGCGTCCAAGAGACCCAGTACTTC.

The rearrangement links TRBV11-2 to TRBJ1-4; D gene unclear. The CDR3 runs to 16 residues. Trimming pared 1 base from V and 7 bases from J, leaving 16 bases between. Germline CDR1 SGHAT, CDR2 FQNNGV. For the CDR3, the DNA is TGTGCCAGCAGCTTAGGAGAAGGGATGCGGGTTGAAAAACTGTTTTTT. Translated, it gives CASSLGEGMRVEKLFF.

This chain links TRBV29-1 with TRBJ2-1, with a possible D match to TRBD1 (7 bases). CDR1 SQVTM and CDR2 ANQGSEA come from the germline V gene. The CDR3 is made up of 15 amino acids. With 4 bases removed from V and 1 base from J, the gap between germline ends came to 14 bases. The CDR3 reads CSVAGDSWSYNEQFF. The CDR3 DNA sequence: TGCAGCGTTGCGGGGGACAGTTGGTCCTACAATGAGCAGTTCTTC.

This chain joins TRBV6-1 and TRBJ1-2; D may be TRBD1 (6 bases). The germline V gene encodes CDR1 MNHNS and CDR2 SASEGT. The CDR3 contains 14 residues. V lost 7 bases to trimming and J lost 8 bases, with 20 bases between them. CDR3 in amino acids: CASKESGGAWGYTF. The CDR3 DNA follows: TGTGCCAGCAAAGAAAGCGGGGGGGCGTGGGGCTACACCTTC.

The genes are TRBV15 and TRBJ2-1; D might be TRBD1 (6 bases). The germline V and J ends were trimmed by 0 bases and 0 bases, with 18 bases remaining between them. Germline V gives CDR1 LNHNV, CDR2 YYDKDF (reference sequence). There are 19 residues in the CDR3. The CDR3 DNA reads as TGTGCCACCAGCAGAGATCTTAGAGGGGGTTTTTTCTCCTACAATGAGCAGTTCTTC. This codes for CATSRDLRGGFFSYNEQFF.

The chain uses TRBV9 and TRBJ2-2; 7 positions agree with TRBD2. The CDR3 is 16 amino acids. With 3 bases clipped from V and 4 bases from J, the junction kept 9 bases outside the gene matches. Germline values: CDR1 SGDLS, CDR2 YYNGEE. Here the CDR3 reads CASSGTSDTLTGELFF. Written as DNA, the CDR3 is TGTGCCAGCAGCGGCACTAGCGATACACTCACCGGGGAGCTGTTTTTT.

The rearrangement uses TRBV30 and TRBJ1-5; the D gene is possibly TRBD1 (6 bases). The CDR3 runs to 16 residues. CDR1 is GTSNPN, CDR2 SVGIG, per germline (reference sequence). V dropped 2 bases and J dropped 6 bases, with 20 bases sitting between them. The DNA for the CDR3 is TGTGCCTGGAGTTTGGGGGGGACATTGGGCCGTCAGCCCCAGCATTTT. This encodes CAWSLGGTLGRQPQHF.

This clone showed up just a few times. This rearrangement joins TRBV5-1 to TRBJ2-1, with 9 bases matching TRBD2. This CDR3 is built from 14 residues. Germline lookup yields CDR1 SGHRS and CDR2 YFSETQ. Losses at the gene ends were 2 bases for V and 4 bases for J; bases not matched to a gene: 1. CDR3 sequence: CASSFTSGYNEQFF. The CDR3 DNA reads TGCGCCAGCAGCTTCACTAGCGGGTACAATGAGCAGTTCTTC.

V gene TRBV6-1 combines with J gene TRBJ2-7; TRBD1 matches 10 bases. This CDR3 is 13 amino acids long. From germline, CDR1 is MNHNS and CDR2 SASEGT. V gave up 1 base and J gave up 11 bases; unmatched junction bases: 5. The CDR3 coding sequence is TGTGCCAGCAGTGAAGGGACAGGGGGTAGGGAGTACGTC. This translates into CASSEGTGGREYV.

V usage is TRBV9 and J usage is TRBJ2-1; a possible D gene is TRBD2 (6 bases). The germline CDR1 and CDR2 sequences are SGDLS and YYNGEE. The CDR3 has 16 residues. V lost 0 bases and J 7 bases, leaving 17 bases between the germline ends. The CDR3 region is CASSVGGSGGWNEQFF. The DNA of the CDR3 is TGTGCCAGCAGCGTAGGGGGATCTGGGGGGTGGAATGAGCAGTTCTTC.

CDR3 amino acids: CASSGGTGELNTEAFF. Written as DNA, the CDR3 is TGTGCCAGTAGTGGGGGGACAGGGGAACTGAACACTGAAGCTTTCTTT. This chain links TRBV19 with TRBJ1-1, with 10 bases lining up with TRBD1. Germline V CDR1 and CDR2: LNHDA, SQIVND (reference sequence). Losses at the gene ends were 5 bases for V and 0 bases for J; bases not matched to a gene: 6. The CDR3 is 16 residues long. Combining the CDR3 with reference TRBV19 and TRBJ1-1 gives the whole variable domain DGGITQSPKYLFRKEGQNVTLSCEQNLNHDAMYWYRQDPGQGLRLIYYSQIVNDFQKGDIAEGYSVSREKKESFPLTVTSAQKNPTAFYLCASSGGTGELNTEAFFGQGTRLTVV.

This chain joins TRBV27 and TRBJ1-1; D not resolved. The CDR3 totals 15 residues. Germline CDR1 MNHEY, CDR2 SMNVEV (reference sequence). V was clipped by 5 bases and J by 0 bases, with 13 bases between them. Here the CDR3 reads CASSPHRQVNTEAFF. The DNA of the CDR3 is TGTGCCAGCAGTCCTCATAGACAAGTGAACACTGAAGCTTTCTTT.